One sample yielded the 19 T cell receptor beta chains listed below, sequenced in a study of blood T cell repertoires in COVID-19. Only in-frame clones appear in the TCRdb table, and some are missing; sequencing was by immunoSEQ multiplex PCR. The sample lists tens of thousands of clones; 90% to 95% were seen once. The sequenced sample consisted of peripheral blood. These receptor sequences come from a human donor with active COVID-19. The donor label of this sample is uncertain.

The chain links TRBV10-1 to TRBJ2-7; D is uncertain. Germline CDR1 reads WNHNN; CDR2 reads SYGVQD (reference sequence). The V end lost 0 bases, the J end lost 0 bases, and 6 bases lay between the germline ends. This CDR3 is built from 14 residues. The CDR3 DNA follows: TGCGCCAGCAGTGAGTCTATGAGCTCCTACGAGCAGTACTTC. Amino acid sequence: CASSESMSSYEQYF.

The V and J genes are TRBV28 and TRBJ2-1; D is ambiguous. Trimming removed 1 base at V and 0 bases at J, with 13 bases between. Germline V gene data show CDR1 as MDHEN and CDR2 as SYDVKM. The CDR3 runs to 17 residues. CDR3 amino acids: CASSLYQTSISYNEQFF. The DNA of the CDR3 is TGTGCCAGCAGTTTATACCAGACTTCCATCTCCTACAATGAGCAGTTCTTC.

The chain couples TRBV18 to TRBJ2-7, with 8 bases lining up with TRBD2. Germline V CDR1 and CDR2: KGHSH, LQKENI. V lost 6 bases and J lost 5; bases outside the gene matches: 18. The CDR3 runs 17 residues. The chain's CDR3 is CASSYQLPGLVVHEQYF. The CDR3 DNA reads TGTGCCAGCTCGTACCAACTACCGGGACTAGTGGTGCACGAGCAGTACTTC.

The J gene is TRBJ2-3, the V gene TRBV6-5; D call uncertain. Germline lookup yields CDR1 MNHEY and CDR2 SVGAGI. V was cut by 2 bases and J by 2 bases, with 14 bases left in between. This CDR3 region has 16 residues. CDR3: CASSYDQAFLTDTQYF. CDR3 nucleotide sequence: TGTGCCAGCAGTTACGATCAGGCTTTTCTCACAGATACGCAGTATTTT.

J is TRBJ1-2 and V is TRBV6-5, with 8 bases aligning to TRBD1. The CDR3 totals 15 residues. J was trimmed by 6 bases and V by 11 bases; bases with no gene match: 17. Germline CDR1 and CDR2: MNHEY and SVGAGI. DNA for the CDR3: TGTGCCGCACCATCCCCGGGACAGGCAGGAAATGGCTACACCTTC. Translating it yields CAAPSPGQAGNGYTF.

The genes are TRBV7-2 and TRBJ2-7; 10 bases line up with TRBD2. Germline V gene data show CDR1 as SGHTA and CDR2 as FQGNSA. With V trimmed by 5 bases and J by 7 bases, 5 bases remained unmatched. The CDR3 is 13 residues long. CDR3 protein: CASSQALAGEQYF. The DNA of the CDR3 is TGTGCCAGCAGCCAGGCACTAGCGGGAGAGCAGTACTTC.

The chain recombines TRBV24-1 with TRBJ2-3; no clear D gene. Between the trimmed V and J ends, which lost 5 bases and 5 bases, there was a span of 13 bases. Germline values: CDR1 KGHDR, CDR2 SFDVKD. The CDR3 loop spans 14 amino acids. Here the CDR3 DNA reads TGTGCCACCAGTGCCCCCCAGCGCGGAGATACGCAGTATTTT. Encoded protein: CATSAPQRGDTQYF.

The chain couples TRBV9 to TRBJ2-2, with 7 bases aligning to TRBD2. There are 16 residues in the CDR3. Germline V gene data show CDR1 as SGDLS and CDR2 as YYNGEE. J was trimmed by 3 bases and V by 4 bases; bases with no gene match: 9. In nucleotides, the CDR3 is TGTGCCAGCAGCCGCGGGGTGGCGGGAGACACCGGGGAGCTGTTTTTT. Translated: CASSRGVAGDTGELFF.

This chain links TRBV4-3 with TRBJ1-5, with TRBD1 as a possible D gene (5 bases). CDR1 is LGHNA and CDR2 is YSLEER in the germline V gene. Trimming stripped 0 bases from V and 6 bases from J, with 15 bases between. The length of the CDR3 is 16 residues. CDR3 region: CASSQDKGQGIQPQHF. The CDR3, as DNA: TGCGCCAGCAGCCAAGATAAAGGGCAGGGAATTCAGCCCCAGCATTTT.

The chain uses TRBV18 and TRBJ2-7; D may be TRBD2 (7 bases). Looked up from germline, CDR1 is KGHSH and CDR2 is LQKENI. Trimming left V 6 bases short and J 4 bases short, with 13 bases between. The length of the CDR3 is 13 residues. The CDR3 DNA is TGTGCCAGCTCCCCCCGGGGGGCGTACGAGCAGTACTTC. It specifies CASSPRGAYEQYF.

The chain recombines TRBV28 with TRBJ1-2; D unclear. Germline loops: CDR1 MDHEN, CDR2 SYDVKM. The CDR3 has 13 residues. V lost 5 bases to trimming and J lost 4 bases, with 11 bases between them. DNA of the CDR3: TGTGCCAGCAGTGACAACCCGTTCTATGGCTACACCTTC. It yields the protein CASSDNPFYGYTF.

The chain links TRBV15 to TRBJ2-5; D might be TRBD1 (6 bases). The germline V and J ends were trimmed by 3 bases and 4 bases, with 18 bases remaining between them. The V gene's germline CDR1 is LNHNV and CDR2 YYDKDF (reference sequence). The CDR3 spans 16 residues. The DNA of the CDR3 is TGTGCCACCAGCAGGTCGGTCCCAGGGGTGGGAGAGACCCAGTACTTC. The encoded protein is CATSRSVPGVGETQYF.

The CDR3 DNA reads TGTGCCAGTAGTGGGTTCACAGGGGGTTCTGGGGCCAACGTCCTGACTTTC. Translated, it gives CASSGFTGGSGANVLTF. This chain joins TRBV19 and TRBJ2-6; 8 bases agree with TRBD1. The ends lost 5 bases at V and 1 base at J; junction bases unmatched: 7. The CDR3 has 17 residues. In germline, CDR1 is LNHDA, CDR2 SQIVND (reference sequence). The whole variable domain, filled in from reference TRBV19 and TRBJ2-6, reads DGGITQSPKYLFRKEGQNVTLSCEQNLNHDAMYWYRQDPGQGLRLIYYSQIVNDFQKGDIAEGYSVSREKKESFPLTVTSAQKNPTAFYLCASSGFTGGSGANVLTFGAGSRLTVL.

This sequence joins TRBV6-5 and TRBJ1-2; TRBD1 is a possible D gene (5 bases). Looked up from germline, CDR1 is MNHEY and CDR2 is SVGAGI. This CDR3 contains 14 residues. Deletions cut 1 base from V and 1 base from J, with 7 bases between. The CDR3: CASSYWGGNYGYTF. For the CDR3, the DNA is TGTGCCAGCAGTTACTGGGGGGGTAACTATGGCTACACCTTC.

The CDR3 reads CASSPEGPGGGNQPQHF. Written as DNA, the CDR3 is TGTGCCAGCTCACCAGAGGGTCCCGGGGGTGGCAATCAGCCCCAGCATTTT. The chain has TRBV18 and TRBJ1-5; tentative D call: TRBD1 (5 bases). This CDR3 has 17 residues. CDR1 is KGHSH, CDR2 LQKENI, per germline. V gave up 2 bases and J gave up 2 bases, with 16 bases separating them.

The rearrangement joins TRBV10-1 to TRBJ2-1; 8 positions match TRBD1. The CDR3 is 15 residues long. Unmatched junction bases numbered 10, after V lost 3 bases and J lost 9 bases. Germline lookup yields CDR1 WNHNN and CDR2 SYGVQD (reference sequence). The CDR3 bases are TGCGCCAGCAGTGACACCCGGACAGGGAAGGGTGAGCAGTTCTTC. This codes for CASSDTRTGKGEQFF.

V is TRBV7-9 and J is TRBJ2-1, with D hard to call. Trimming removed 5 bases at V and 9 bases at J, with 11 bases between. Germline assignment: CDR1 SEHNR and CDR2 FQNEAQ (reference sequence). The CDR3 runs to 12 residues. DNA for the CDR3: TGTGCCAGCAGCCCCAGCGTGGGTGAGCAGTTCTTC. This codes for CASSPSVGEQFF.

The CDR3 is CASKSLPRDEQFF. CDR3 DNA sequence: TGTGCCAGCAAAAGTCTCCCTCGGGATGAGCAGTTCTTC. The chain uses TRBV2 and TRBJ2-1; no clear D. From germline, CDR1 is SNHLY and CDR2 FYNNEI. V was pared by 7 bases and J by 8 bases, with 15 bases between. The CDR3 totals 13 residues. The complete variable domain, with remaining parts taken from reference TRBV2 and TRBJ2-1, reads EPEVTQTPSHQVTQMGQEVILRCVPISNHLYFYWYRQILGQKVEFLVSFYNNEISEKSEIFDDQFSVERPDGSNFTLKIRSTKLEDSAMYFCASKSLPRDEQFFGPGTRLTVL.

The chain links TRBV6-4 to TRBJ2-3; D is ambiguous. Germline V CDR1 and CDR2: MRHNA, SNTAGT. V was clipped by 4 bases and J by 5 bases, with 4 bases between them. The CDR3 consists of 11 residues. CDR3 protein: CASSGGDTQYF. The DNA for the CDR3 is TGTGCCAGCAGTGGAGGAGATACGCAGTATTTT.